This T cell receptor beta chain was identified during a study of T cell repertoires in cytomegalovirus infection. Study background: Both recently identified HLA-C-restricted and well-studied HLA-B-restricted CMV epitopes were used in the study. Public TCR beta signatures provided an indication of both CMV infection and a matching HLA type.

CDR1 is LNHDA, CDR2 SQIVND, per germline (reference sequence). Trimming took off 3 bases at V and 7 bases at J, with 9 bases between the two ends. This CDR3 has 12 residues. MiXCR was run by TCRdb on the reads, yielding one entry per CDR3 protein. The table records hundreds of thousands of distinct CDR3 sequences, less than 35% of them present only once. This clonotype was seen a few times. The antigen is unknown. Study-level findings and limits: There were carriers of CMV plus the relevant HLA, and cumulative public TCR beta family frequency identified them. The ex vivo response was dominated by HLA-C-restricted CMV-specific TCR beta clonotypes.

The sequencing used cultured CD8+ T cells from PBMCs, collected from culture after CMV antigen stimulation. The chain employs TRBV19 and TRBJ1-1; tentative D call: TRBD1 (6 bases). The receptor comes from a human donor in good health (CMV status not recorded). Some clones in this sample may be carry-over from other donors' samples. The CDR3 is CASSISGDEAFF. Here the CDR3 DNA reads TGTGCCAGTAGTATTTCAGGGGATGAAGCTTTCTTT.